These 18 T cell receptor beta chains were sequenced from one sample in a study of shared clonotypes between healthy human individuals. CD45RO negativity and positive selection for CCR7 defined naive CD8 cells, a population that excluded terminally differentiated effector memory CD45RA+ cells. The repertoire was sequenced with immunoSEQ multiplex PCR; TCRdb's copy has only in-frame clones and lacks some. The data contain roughly 550,000 clones, around 95% of them singletons. Sequences were obtained from naive CD8+ T cells sorted from blood. The receptor source for this set is a woman in her 30s in good health.

This sequence joins TRBV7-9 and TRBJ2-1; 10 bases line up with TRBD2. The CDR3 has 16 residues. The germline gives CDR1 SEHNR, CDR2 FQNEAQ (reference sequence). The V segment lost 5 bases and the J segment 7 bases; nucleotides outside the gene matches: 11. CDR3 sequence (DNA): TGTGCCAGCAGCGAGAGTCTAGCGGGAGATTATAATGAGCAGTTCTTC. It specifies CASSESLAGDYNEQFF.

This sequence joins TRBV27 and TRBJ2-7; the D gene is possibly TRBD2 (6 bases). V lost 7 bases to trimming and J lost 5 bases, with 15 bases between them. CDR3 size: 13 residues. The V gene's germline CDR1 is MNHEY and CDR2 SMNVEV (reference sequence). The chain's CDR3 is CASNPLGRNEQYF. DNA for the CDR3: TGTGCCAGCAATCCACTAGGGAGGAACGAGCAGTACTTC.

This clone was found once. This sequence joins TRBV5-1 and TRBJ2-7; TRBD1 aligns across 7 bases. Germline CDR1 and CDR2: SGHRS and YFSETQ. This CDR3 has 13 amino acids. The V and J ends lost 3 bases and 5 bases, in that order; junction bases with no gene match: 5. The CDR3 DNA reads as TGCGCCAGCAGCTGGACAGGTACCCACGAGCAGTACTTC. The encoded protein is CASSWTGTHEQYF.

The CDR3 nucleotides are TGCAGCGTTGCGGAACCCATAGCGGGAGGGGGAGAGCAGTACTTC. The encoded protein is CSVAEPIAGGGEQYF. The genes are TRBV29-1 and TRBJ2-7; 11 nucleotides agree with TRBD2. This CDR3 is built from 15 residues. V was clipped by 4 bases and J by 7 bases; unmatched bases: 12. Per the germline V gene, CDR1 is SQVTM and CDR2 is ANQGSEA.

CDR3 region: CASSIWRGQETQYF. The CDR3 bases are TGTGCCAGTAGTATCTGGCGGGGCCAAGAGACCCAGTACTTC. J is TRBJ2-5 and V is TRBV19; a possible D gene is TRBD2 (6 bases). V shed 3 bases and J shed 1 base, with 9 bases lying between them. This CDR3 is 14 amino acids long. Per germline, CDR1 LNHDA and CDR2 SQIVND (reference sequence).

About this clone: Other DNA sequences in the same sample also yield this CDR3. The rearrangement joins TRBV9 to TRBJ1-1; D is unclear. The CDR3 extends over 12 amino acids. CDR1 and CDR2 from the germline V gene are SGDLS and YYNGEE. V lost 0 bases and J 4 bases, leaving 4 bases between the germline ends. Here the CDR3 reads CASSVGGTEAFF. Here the CDR3 DNA reads TGTGCCAGCAGCGTAGGTGGCACTGAAGCTTTCTTT.

The chain employs TRBV21-1 and TRBJ1-2. TRBV21-1 is a pseudogene locus. This CDR3 has 14 residues. DNA of the CDR3: TGTGCCAGCAGCAAAGAGGGCAGGAACTATGGCTACACCTTC. Residues: CASSKEGRNYGYTF.

The rearrangement uses TRBV5-6 and TRBJ2-7; D could derive from TRBD1 or TRBD2 (5 bases each). Germline V CDR1 and CDR2: SGHDT, YYEEEE. The CDR3 totals 12 residues. The germline V and J ends were trimmed by 2 bases and 7 bases, with 10 bases remaining between them. This CDR3 reads CASSFWGWEQYF. The CDR3 bases are TGTGCCAGCAGCTTTTGGGGGTGGGAGCAGTACTTC. Full variable domain (remainder filled in from reference TRBV5-6 and TRBJ2-7): DAGVTQSPTHLIKTRGQQVTLRCSPKSGHDTVSWYQQALGQGPQFIFQYYEEEERQRGNFPDRFSGHQFPNYSSELNVNALLLGDSALYLCASSFWGWEQYFGPGTRLTVT.

The rearrangement joins TRBV7-3 to TRBJ2-1; D could derive from TRBD1 or TRBD2 (5 bases each). V was shortened by 0 bases and J by 0 bases, with 9 bases between the two germline ends. The CDR3 extends over 16 amino acids. CDR1 and CDR2 (germline): SGHTA, FQGTGA. The CDR3 region is CASSLTGGHSYNEQFF. CDR3 coding DNA: TGTGCCAGCAGCTTAACTGGGGGTCACTCCTACAATGAGCAGTTCTTC.

The chain is built from TRBV29-1 and TRBJ1-2, with D uncertain. Trimming shortened V by 0 bases and J by 3 bases, and 5 bases separated the two germline ends. The CDR3 consists of 12 residues. The germline CDR1 and CDR2 sequences are SQVTM and ANQGSEA. DNA for the CDR3: TGCAGCGTTGAAGATCCAGACTATGGCTACACCTTC. It translates to CSVEDPDYGYTF.

The rearrangement joins TRBV11-3 to TRBJ2-3; 8 bases match TRBD2. Trimming removed 5 bases from V and 5 bases from J; junction bases left unmatched: 3. Germline V lookup: CDR1 SGHNT, CDR2 YENEEA. The CDR3 is 13 residues long. CDR3 coding DNA: TGTGCCAGCAGCCCCGCGGGGGGAGATACGCAGTATTTT. Its translation is CASSPAGGDTQYF.

V usage is TRBV13 and J usage is TRBJ2-7, with D unresolved. There are 11 residues in the CDR3. V was cut by 5 bases and J by 4 bases, with 6 bases left in between. CDR1 is PRHDT and CDR2 is FYEKMQ in the germline V gene (reference sequence). This CDR3 reads CASSRGYEQYF. CDR3 in DNA: TGTGCCAGCAGCCGAGGATACGAGCAGTACTTC.

The rearrangement joins TRBV5-8 to TRBJ2-7; 14 bases align to TRBD2. Germline CDR1 reads SGHTS; CDR2 reads YDEGEE. The CDR3 loop spans 19 amino acids. Unmatched junction bases numbered 15, after V lost 3 bases and J lost 4 bases. The CDR3 DNA is TGTGCCAGCAGCTCGGGAGTCGGGACTAGCGGGAGACTTGGGTACGAGCAGTACTTC. It codes for CASSSGVGTSGRLGYEQYF.

The rearrangement links TRBV7-6 to TRBJ2-1; D gene ambiguous. Trimming removed 0 bases at V and 0 bases at J, with 9 bases between. CDR1 is SGHVS and CDR2 is FNYEAQ in the germline V gene. The CDR3 totals 16 residues. CDR3 nucleotide sequence: TGTGCCAGCAGCTTAGCGCGCCGGAGCTCCTACAATGAGCAGTTCTTC. Its protein product is CASSLARRSSYNEQFF. Using reference TRBV7-6 and TRBJ2-1 for the parts outside the CDR3, the full variable domain is GAGVSQSPRYKVTKRGQDVALRCDPISGHVSLYWYRQALGQGPEFLTYFNYEAQQDKSGLPNDRFSAERPEGSISTLTIQRTEQRDSAMYRCASSLARRSSYNEQFFGPGTRLTVL.

CDR3 sequence (DNA): TGTGCCAGCAGCAAAGGAAAGAGATTCGAGCAGTTCTTC. Protein product: CASSKGKRFEQFF. The chain has TRBV21-1 and TRBJ2-1; the D call of TRBD2 is as the table states it, not checked on the DNA. TRBV21-1 is deemed a pseudogene. The CDR3 is made up of 13 amino acids.

The chain couples TRBV19 to TRBJ2-1, with 10 bases aligning to TRBD2. Germline values: CDR1 LNHDA, CDR2 SQIVND (reference sequence). This CDR3 has 16 amino acids. Trimming took 5 bases from V and 1 from J; bases not matched to a gene: 5. The CDR3 spells CASSGISGRSYNEQFF. The CDR3 nucleotides read TGTGCCAGTAGTGGGATTAGCGGGAGGTCCTACAATGAGCAGTTCTTC.

The chain links TRBV6-4 to TRBJ1-1; D is possibly TRBD1 (5 bases). The germline V gene encodes CDR1 MRHNA and CDR2 SNTAGT. CDR3 length equals 13 residues. Trimming took 4 bases from V and 1 from J, leaving 7 bases between them. As DNA, the CDR3 is TGTGCCAGCAGTGCCAGGGAGAACACTGAAGCTTTCTTT. Protein sequence: CASSARENTEAFF.

CDR3: CSVEKGGNEQFF. The CDR3 DNA reads TGCAGCGTTGAAAAGGGGGGCAATGAGCAGTTCTTC. The chain joins TRBV29-1 to TRBJ2-1; D might be TRBD1 or TRBD2, each matching 6 bases. Germline CDR1 reads SQVTM; CDR2 reads ANQGSEA. Trimming removed 2 bases at V and 6 bases at J, with 8 bases between. The CDR3 runs to 12 residues.